The clone carrying this T cell receptor beta chain was found many times. Its specificity is unknown. These data come from a study of response to subunit inactivated influenza vaccine. Whole-study findings and limits: Researchers suggested that each seasonal influenza vaccination recruits few new T cells.

TCRdb fed the RT-PCR reads into MiXCR, producing one record per CDR3 protein. Altogether 450,000 to 600,000 distinct CDR3 sequences are present, under 8.5% being singletons, with the ten largest covering around 13%. This specimen was PBMCs from blood, taken about 23 months after vaccination. The receptor comes from a man between 50 and 69 years old who received an inactivated influenza vaccine.

This CDR3 reads CASSPLALGRSGEQFF. The CDR3 DNA reads TGTGCCAGCAGCCCGCTAGCCCTAGGAAGATCGGGTGAGCAGTTCTTC. The rearrangement joins TRBV4-2 to TRBJ2-1; possibly TRBD2 for D (5 bases). The CDR3 contains 16 residues. The V gene's germline CDR1 is LGHNA and CDR2 YNFKEQ. The V and J ends lost 4 bases and 9 bases respectively, with 22 bases between them.